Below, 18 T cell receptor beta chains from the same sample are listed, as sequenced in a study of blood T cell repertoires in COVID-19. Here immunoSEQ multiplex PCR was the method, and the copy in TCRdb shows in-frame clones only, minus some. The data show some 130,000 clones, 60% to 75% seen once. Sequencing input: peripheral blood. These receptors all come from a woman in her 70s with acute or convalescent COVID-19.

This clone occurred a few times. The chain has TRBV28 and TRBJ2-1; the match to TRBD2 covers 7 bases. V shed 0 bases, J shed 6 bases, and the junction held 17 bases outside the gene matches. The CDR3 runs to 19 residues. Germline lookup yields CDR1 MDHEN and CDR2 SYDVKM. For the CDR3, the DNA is TGTGCCAGCAGTTTATGGGATTTCGGGGCGGGAGAGACTTTCAATGAGCAGTTCTTC. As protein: CASSLWDFGAGETFNEQFF.

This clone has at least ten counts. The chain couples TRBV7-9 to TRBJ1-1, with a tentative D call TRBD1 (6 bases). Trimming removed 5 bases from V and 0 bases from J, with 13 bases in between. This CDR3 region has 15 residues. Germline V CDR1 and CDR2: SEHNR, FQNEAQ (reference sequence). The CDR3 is CASSVPGQLNTEAFF. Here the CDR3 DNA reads TGTGCCAGCAGCGTACCGGGACAACTGAACACTGAAGCTTTCTTT. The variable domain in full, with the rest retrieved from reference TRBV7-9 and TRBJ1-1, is DTGVSQNPRHKITKRGQNVTFRCDPISEHNRLYWYRQTLGQGPEFLTYFQNEAQLEKSRLLSDRFSAERPKGSFSTLEIQRTEQGDSAMYLCASSVPGQLNTEAFFGQGTRLTVV.

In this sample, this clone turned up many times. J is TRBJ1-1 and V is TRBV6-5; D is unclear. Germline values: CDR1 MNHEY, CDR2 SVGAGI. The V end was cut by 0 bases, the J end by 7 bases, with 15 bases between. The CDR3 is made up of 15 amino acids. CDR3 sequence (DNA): TGTGCCAGCAGTTACTCGAGAGGGTTTGGCCTTGAAGCTTTCTTT. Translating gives CASSYSRGFGLEAFF.

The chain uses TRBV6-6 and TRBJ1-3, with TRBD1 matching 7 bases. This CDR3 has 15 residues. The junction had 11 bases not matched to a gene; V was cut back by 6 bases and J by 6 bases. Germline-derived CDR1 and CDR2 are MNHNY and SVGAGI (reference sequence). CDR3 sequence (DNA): TGTGCCAGCAGCCTACCTTTAGGGACAGAAAACACCATATATTTT. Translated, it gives CASSLPLGTENTIYF.

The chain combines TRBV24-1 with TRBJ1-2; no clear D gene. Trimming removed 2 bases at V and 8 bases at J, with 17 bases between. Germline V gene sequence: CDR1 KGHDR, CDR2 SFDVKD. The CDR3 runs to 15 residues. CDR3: CATSDSGSLRRGYTF. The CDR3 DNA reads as TGTGCCACCAGTGATTCTGGCAGTCTTAGGAGGGGCTACACCTTC.

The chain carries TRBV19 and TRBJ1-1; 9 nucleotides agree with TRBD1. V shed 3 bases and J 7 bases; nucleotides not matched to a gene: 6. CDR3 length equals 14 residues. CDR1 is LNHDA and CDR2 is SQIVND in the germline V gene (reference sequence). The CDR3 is CASSIGTGLGEAFF. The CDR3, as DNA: TGTGCCAGTAGTATTGGGACAGGGTTGGGTGAAGCTTTCTTT.

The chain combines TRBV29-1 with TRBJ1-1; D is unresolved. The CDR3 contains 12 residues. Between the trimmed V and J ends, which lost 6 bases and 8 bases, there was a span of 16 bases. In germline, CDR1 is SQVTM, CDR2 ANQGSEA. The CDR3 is CSVAEGLREAFF. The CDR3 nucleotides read TGCAGCGTCGCGGAGGGTTTGAGGGAAGCTTTCTTT. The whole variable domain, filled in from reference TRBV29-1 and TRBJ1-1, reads SAVISQKPSRDICQRGTSLTIQCQVDSQVTMMFWYRQQPGQSLTLIATANQGSEATYESGFVIDKFPISRPNLTFSTLTVSNMSPEDSSIYLCSVAEGLREAFFGQGTRLTVV.

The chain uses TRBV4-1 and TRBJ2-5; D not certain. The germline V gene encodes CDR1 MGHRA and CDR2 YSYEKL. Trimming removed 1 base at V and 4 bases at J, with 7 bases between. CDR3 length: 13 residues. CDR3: CASSQGGPETQYF. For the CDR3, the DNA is TGCGCCAGCAGCCAAGGCGGTCCAGAGACCCAGTACTTC.

Here the CDR3 DNA reads TGCGCCAGCAGCCAAGTGGGACACATCGCGAACACCGGGGAGCTGTTTTTT. Residues: CASSQVGHIANTGELFF. V and J are TRBV4-1 and TRBJ2-2; possible D gene TRBD1, 6 bases. The CDR3 runs to 17 residues. Trimming took off 1 base at V and 0 bases at J, with 12 bases between the two ends. Looked up from germline, CDR1 is MGHRA and CDR2 is YSYEKL.

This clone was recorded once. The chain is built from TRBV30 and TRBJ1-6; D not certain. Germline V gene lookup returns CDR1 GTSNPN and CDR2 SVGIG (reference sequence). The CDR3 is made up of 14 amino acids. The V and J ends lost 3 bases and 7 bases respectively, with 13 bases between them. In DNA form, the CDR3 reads TGTGCCTGGAGGGAGTCGGCGGGGAATTCACCCCTCCACTTT. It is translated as CAWRESAGNSPLHF.

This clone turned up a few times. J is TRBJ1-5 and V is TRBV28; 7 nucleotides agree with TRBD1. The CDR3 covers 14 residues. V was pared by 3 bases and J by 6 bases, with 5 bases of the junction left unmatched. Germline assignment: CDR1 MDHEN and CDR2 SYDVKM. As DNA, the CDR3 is TGTGCCAGCAGTTTCAGGGGGTTGAGTCAGCCCCAGCATTTT. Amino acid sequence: CASSFRGLSQPQHF.

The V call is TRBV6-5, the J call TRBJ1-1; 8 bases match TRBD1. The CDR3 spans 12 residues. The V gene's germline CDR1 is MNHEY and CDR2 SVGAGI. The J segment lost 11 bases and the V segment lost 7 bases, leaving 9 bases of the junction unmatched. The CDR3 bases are TGTGCCAGCACTTGGGACAGGCAGGTGGCTTTCTTT. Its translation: CASTWDRQVAFF.

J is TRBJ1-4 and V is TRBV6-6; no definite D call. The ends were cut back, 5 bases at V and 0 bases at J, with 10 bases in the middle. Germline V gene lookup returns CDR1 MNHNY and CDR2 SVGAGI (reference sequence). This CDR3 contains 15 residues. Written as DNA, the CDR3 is TGTGCCAGCAGTGCACACACGACAACTAATGAAAAACTGTTTTTT. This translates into CASSAHTTTNEKLFF.

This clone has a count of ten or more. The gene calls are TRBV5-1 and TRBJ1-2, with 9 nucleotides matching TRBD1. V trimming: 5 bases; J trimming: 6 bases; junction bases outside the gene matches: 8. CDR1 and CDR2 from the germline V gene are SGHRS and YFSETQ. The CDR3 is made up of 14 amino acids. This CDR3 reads CASREGQGSDGYTF. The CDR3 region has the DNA TGCGCCAGCAGGGAGGGACAGGGTTCGGATGGCTACACCTTC.

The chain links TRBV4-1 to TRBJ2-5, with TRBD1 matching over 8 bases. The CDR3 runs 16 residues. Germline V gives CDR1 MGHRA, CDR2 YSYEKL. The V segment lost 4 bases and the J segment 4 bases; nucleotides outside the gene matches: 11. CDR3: CASSPTYGQGGETQYF. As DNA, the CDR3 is TGCGCCAGCAGCCCTACATATGGACAGGGTGGAGAGACCCAGTACTTC.

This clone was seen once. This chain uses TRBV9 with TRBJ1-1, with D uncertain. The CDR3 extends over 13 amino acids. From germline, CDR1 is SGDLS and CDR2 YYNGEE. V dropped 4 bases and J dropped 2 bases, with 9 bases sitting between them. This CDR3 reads CASSSEGNTEAFF. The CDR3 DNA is TGTGCCAGCAGCTCGGAGGGAAACACTGAAGCTTTCTTT.

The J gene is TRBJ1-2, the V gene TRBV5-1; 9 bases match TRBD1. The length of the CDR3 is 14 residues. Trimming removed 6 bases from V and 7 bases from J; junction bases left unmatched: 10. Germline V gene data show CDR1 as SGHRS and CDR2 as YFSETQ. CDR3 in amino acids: CASTSTDRGGGYTF. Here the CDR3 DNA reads TGCGCCAGCACCTCCACCGACAGGGGGGGTGGCTACACCTTC.

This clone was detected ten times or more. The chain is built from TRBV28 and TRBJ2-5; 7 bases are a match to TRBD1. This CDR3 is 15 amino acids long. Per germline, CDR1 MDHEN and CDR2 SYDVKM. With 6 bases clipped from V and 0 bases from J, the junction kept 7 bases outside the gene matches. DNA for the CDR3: TGTGCCAGCAGGTCCCAGGGGGTGTACCAAGAGACCCAGTACTTC. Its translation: CASRSQGVYQETQYF.